The rows below give T cell receptor beta chains drawn from one sample of a study of CD8+CD57+ T cells in acquired aplastic anemia. One entry per CDR3 protein, called by TCRdb with MiXCR from the reads. The sample records approximately 100,000 distinct CDR3 sequences, roughly two thirds being singletons. Sequencing was carried out using sorted CD4+, CD8+, or CD8+CD57+ T cells (not recorded which) from PBMCs. All receptors derive from a human donor with aplastic anemia. The CDR3 runs from the conserved cysteine through the conserved F or W. D genes are given only for firm matches. The size field is filled for only some rows; it gives once, few, many or a size class.

TRBD1 TRBJ2-7 TRBV19 once TGTGCCAGTAGTTTCCAGACAGGGACCTACGAGCAGTACTTC CASSFQTGTYEQYF
- TRBJ2-5 TRBV12-3/TRBV12-4 - TGTGCCAGCAGTTTCTTTGGGGGAAAAGAGACCCAGTACTTC CASSFFGGKETQYF
- TRBJ2-2 TRBV10-2 once TGCGCCAGCAGTGAGCGGGAGAGGACCGGGGAGCTGTTTTTT CASSERERTGELFF
- TRBJ2-3 TRBV15 few TGTGCCACGGGGGGTAACACAGATACGCAGTATTTT CATGGNTDTQYF
TRBD2 TRBJ2-3 TRBV19 - TGTGCCAGTAGTGCACTAGCGGGACCCACAGATACGCAGTATTTT CASSALAGPTDTQYF
TRBD1 TRBJ1-2 TRBV29-1 - TGCAGCGTTGGGGGGTTAGGGGGGGGACAGTTTGGCTACACCTTC CSVGGLGGGQFGYTF
- TRBJ2-1 TRBV25-1 - TGTGCCAGCAGTGATTATGAGCAGTTCTTC CASSDYEQFF
- TRBJ2-1 TRBV20-1 - TGCAGTGCTAGGGGTTACAATGAGCAGTTCTTC CSARGYNEQFF
TRBD1 TRBJ1-5 TRBV20-1 - TGCAGTGCTAGAGAATGGACAGGGCGCCAGCCCCAGCATTTT CSAREWTGRQPQHF
TRBD1 TRBJ2-1 TRBV7-3 - TGTGCCAGCAGCTCTACAGGGGACACCTACAATGAGCAGTTCTTC CASSSTGDTYNEQFF
- TRBJ1-3 TRBV15 - TGTGCCACCAGCAGACAGGCCTACTCTGGAAACACCATATATTTT CATSRQAYSGNTIYF
- TRBJ1-6 TRBV10-2 - TGCGCCAGCAGCGAGACCTCTTCCTATAATTCACCCCTCCACTTT CASSETSSYNSPLHF
- TRBJ2-3 TRBV6-1 - TGTGCCAGCAGTACCACCACAGGGACGCAGTATTTT CASSTTTGTQYF
- TRBJ2-3 TRBV4-1 - TGCGCCAGCAGCCAAGATGTGGGAGTGGGAGATACGCAGTATTTT CASSQDVGVGDTQYF
TRBD1 TRBJ2-1 TRBV24-1 - TGTGCCACCAGTGACCGGGACAGGGTGGCGCACAATGAGCAGTTCTTC CATSDRDRVAHNEQFF
- TRBJ1-5 TRBV10-3 - TGTGCCATCAGTGAGTCGAGGGGACGCGAGCCCCAGCATTTT CAISESRGREPQHF
- TRBJ1-6 TRBV2 - TGTGCCAGCAGTTCCACTCTTAATTCACCCCTCCACTTT CASSSTLNSPLHF
TRBD1 TRBJ2-7 TRBV10-1 few TGCGCCAGCAGTGAGGGAGGACAGGTAGGGGAGCAGTACTTC CASSEGGQVGEQYF
TRBD2 TRBJ2-5 TRBV7-2 many TGTGCCAGCAGCTTGGGACTAGCGGGGGGGCAAGAGACCCAGTACTTC CASSLGLAGGQETQYF
TRBD1 TRBJ2-1 TRBV20-1 - TGCAGTGCTACTGGTTCAGGGGGCAATGAGCAGTTCTTC CSATGSGGNEQFF
TRBD2 TRBJ2-7 TRBV20-1 - TGCAGTGCTAAAGCGGGAGTGGGCGAGCAGTACTTC CSAKAGVGEQYF
- TRBJ2-3 TRBV6-1 - TGTGCCAGCACCCCCACGTGGGAAGGGGCCACAGATACGCAGTATTTT CASTPTWEGATDTQYF
TRBD1 TRBJ2-5 TRBV24-1 few TGTGCCACCAGTGAGAGGACAGGGGGCTTCGAGACCCAGTACTTC CATSERTGGFETQYF
TRBD1 TRBJ2-3 TRBV20-1 - TGCAGTGCGACGAGACAGGGCGCAGATACGCAGTATTTT CSATRQGADTQYF
- TRBJ1-1 TRBV7-9 - - CASSFGPGNTEAFF
- TRBJ1-4 TRBV25-1 - TGTGCCAGCAGTGGGGGTCCCAAAGGGTCTTTCGAAAAACTGTTTTTT CASSGGPKGSFEKLFF
- TRBJ2-5 TRBV15 few TGTGCCACCAGCAGAGATGGGGGAGGAGAGACCCAGTACTTC CATSRDGGGETQYF
- TRBJ2-6 TRBV2 - TGTGCCAGCATGAAGCAATCTGGGGCCAACGTCCTGACTTTC CASMKQSGANVLTF
- TRBJ2-3 TRBV20-1 - TGCAGTGCTAGGTTAGGAGTTAGCACAGATACGCAGTATTTT CSARLGVSTDTQYF
TRBD1 TRBJ2-5 TRBV4-1 - TGCGCCAGCAGCCAAGAGGACAGGGGGCAAGAGACCCAGTACTTC CASSQEDRGQETQYF
TRBD1 TRBJ1-1 TRBV11-1 - TGTGCCAGCAGCTACAAGCCGGGACAGGGGGTCCGCACTGAAGCTTTCTTT CASSYKPGQGVRTEAFF
TRBD2 TRBJ2-7 TRBV10-1 - TGCGCCAGCAGTGATAGACTAGCGGGCCCCTACGAGCAGTACTTC CASSDRLAGPYEQYF
- TRBJ1-1 TRBV2 - TGTGCCAGCAGTTGGGCAGAAGGAGAAGCTTTCTTT CASSWAEGEAFF
- TRBJ1-6 TRBV15 - TGTGCCACCAGCAGAGATATGAGGGATTCACCCCTCCACTTT CATSRDMRDSPLHF
TRBD1 TRBJ1-2 TRBV4-1 once TGCGCCAGCAGCCTTGGACAGGGCGACTATGGCTACACCTTC CASSLGQGDYGYTF
- TRBJ2-1 TRBV12-3/TRBV12-4 - TGTGCCAGCAGGTTACATGACAATGAGCAGTTCTTC CASRLHDNEQFF
- TRBJ1-2 TRBV5-1 - TGCGCCAGCTCCCCGGGGAACATCGGATATGGCTACACCTTC CASSPGNIGYGYTF
- TRBJ2-1 TRBV7-9 - TGTGCCAGCAGCTCTCCCTGGGGTAGCGATGAGCAGTTCTTC CASSSPWGSDEQFF
TRBD2 TRBJ2-5 TRBV19 - TGTGCCAGTAGTGAGACGGGAGGCCTAGAGACCCAGTACTTC CASSETGGLETQYF
TRBD2 TRBJ2-7 TRBV20-1 medium-sized TGCAGTGCCAAGATTTGGGAAGGACTAGCGGGAGGTGGCGAGCAGTACTTC CSAKIWEGLAGGGEQYF
- TRBJ2-7 TRBV7-6 once TGTGCCAGCAGCAAGATGGCACCCGGAATTTCCTACGAGCAGTACTTC CASSKMAPGISYEQYF
- TRBJ2-1 TRBV29-1 - TGCAGCGTTGTTGCCCAAGAGCAGTTCTTC CSVVAQEQFF